Shown below are 14 T cell receptor beta chains from a single sample sequenced in a study of prognosis after radiotherapy for stage I lung cancer. Template was genomic DNA; TCR beta CDR3 amplified in two multiplex PCR rounds. For every TRBV and TRBJ gene, a specific primer was used in first-round PCR. In TCRdb, the multiplex PCR reads were re-called with MiXCR into one record per CDR3 protein. This table has around 30,000 distinct CDR3 sequences, about 34% appearing once. Here the sequenced sample was PBMCs, taken before or after stereotactic body radiation therapy (not recorded which). The receptors stem from a donor aged 50 or older with non-small cell lung cancer.

This clonotype was picked up many times. The chain is built from TRBV12-3 or TRBV12-4 and TRBJ2-1, with 7 positions matching TRBD2. With V trimmed by 4 bases and J by 2 bases, 11 bases remained unmatched. The CDR3 runs 17 residues. The CDR3 DNA is TGTGCCAGCAGTTCCTATGGCGGGAGTACCACCTACAATGAGCAGTTCTTC. Its protein is CASSSYGGSTTYNEQFF.

V usage is TRBV11-2 and J usage is TRBJ1-1; D gene ambiguous. V was shortened by 5 bases and J by 4 bases, with 14 bases between the two germline ends. The CDR3 is 14 residues long. Germline loops: CDR1 SGHAT, CDR2 FQNNGV. CDR3 DNA sequence: TGTGCCAGCAGCCCCCCAGGAACCCGCACTGAAGCTTTCTTT. It is translated as CASSPPGTRTEAFF.

This clonotype was recorded many times. This chain links TRBV5-8 with TRBJ2-5; D ambiguous. Germline loops: CDR1 SGHTS, CDR2 YDEGEE. The CDR3 is 18 amino acids. V was cut by 4 bases and J by 2 bases, with 24 bases left in between. CDR3 DNA: TGTGCCAGCAGCCCGCTCACACCGACGGAGAGCTATCAAGAGACCCAGTACTTC. Its translation: CASSPLTPTESYQETQYF.

This clonotype was found once. It differs at one base from a far larger clone, so likely a read error. The J gene is TRBJ2-7, the V gene TRBV6-1, with TRBD2 as a possible D gene (5 bases). Deletions cut 6 bases from V and 7 bases from J, with 22 bases between. CDR1 is MNHNS, CDR2 SASEGT, per germline. The CDR3 loop spans 15 amino acids. The CDR3 DNA follows: TGTGCCAGCAGGTCACAGACTACCACCTACAATGAGCAGTACTTC. Its translation is CASRSQTTTYNEQYF.

The rearrangement uses TRBV11-3 and TRBJ2-7, with D tentatively TRBD2 (6 bases). The CDR3 consists of 13 residues. Trimming left V 5 bases short and J 2 bases short, with 10 bases between. CDR1 is SGHNT and CDR2 is YENEEA in the germline V gene. This CDR3 is CASSPGLTYEQYF. The CDR3 nucleotides are TGTGCCAGCAGCCCAGGACTAACCTACGAGCAGTACTTC.

The sample holds many counts of this clonotype. This chain links TRBV12-5 with TRBJ2-1; D uncertain. V was trimmed by 2 bases and J by 5 bases, leaving 1 base between them. The V gene's germline CDR1 is LGHNT and CDR2 FRNRAP. This CDR3 has 11 amino acids. Here the CDR3 DNA reads TGTGCTAGTGGTTTGAACAATGAGCAGTTCTTC. It specifies CASGLNNEQFF.

This clonotype was found many times. A much larger clone lies a single base off, so this may be a read error. The chain joins TRBV6-5 to TRBJ2-2; the D gene could be TRBD1 or TRBD2 (6 bases each). Germline V gives CDR1 MNHEY, CDR2 SVGAGI. With 2 bases removed from V and 4 bases from J, the gap between germline ends came to 17 bases. There are 17 residues in the CDR3. CDR3 coding DNA: TGTGCCAGCAGTTACCCCCCCCGAAGGGGGGTCACCGGGGAGCTGTTTTTT. Its translation: CASSYPPRRGVTGELFF.

In this sample, this clonotype turned up many times. V usage is TRBV5-1 and J usage is TRBJ2-3; 10 bases align to TRBD1. The CDR3 runs to 15 residues. V lost 4 bases to trimming and J lost 5 bases; unmatched junction nucleotides: 7. Germline values: CDR1 SGHRS, CDR2 YFSETQ. CDR3 loop: CASSPRTGGIDTQYF. CDR3 nucleotide sequence: TGCGCCAGCAGCCCAAGGACAGGGGGTATAGATACGCAGTATTTT.

This clonotype has a count of ten or more. The V gene is TRBV9, the J gene TRBJ1-1; D is perhaps TRBD1 (6 bases). This CDR3 has 13 amino acids. V lost 0 bases and J lost 6, with 9 bases in between. Germline V gives CDR1 SGDLS, CDR2 YYNGEE. The CDR3, as DNA: TGTGCCAGCAGCGTAGGCCCAGGGGCTGAAGCTTTCTTT. Translated: CASSVGPGAEAFF.

The rearrangement joins TRBV3-1 to TRBJ2-4; 7 bases map to TRBD1. This CDR3 has 14 amino acids. From germline, CDR1 is LGHDT and CDR2 YNNKEL (reference sequence). The V gene end was trimmed by 4 bases and the J gene end by 5 bases; junction bases not matched to a gene: 5. The CDR3 loop is CASSRGGVQNIQYF. CDR3 sequence (DNA): TGTGCCAGCAGCCGAGGGGGCGTCCAAAACATTCAGTACTTC.

Many counts were recorded for this clonotype. The rearrangement joins TRBV20-1 to TRBJ2-1, with TRBD2 matching over 8 bases. This CDR3 has 15 residues. The germline gives CDR1 DFQATT, CDR2 SNEGSKA (reference sequence). The trim removed 1 base at V and 8 bases at J, leaving 10 bases unmatched. In nucleotides, the CDR3 is TGCAGTGCTAGAGGGAGGCGGGGGGCCAGGGATGAGCAGTTCTTC. Translation gives CSARGRRGARDEQFF.

The genes are TRBV29-1 and TRBJ1-4, with TRBD1 matching 8 bases. The CDR3 runs to 13 residues. The V gene's germline CDR1 is SQVTM and CDR2 ANQGSEA. V trimming: 7 bases; J trimming: 7 bases; junction bases outside the gene matches: 8. CDR3 protein: CSGGQGLGEKLFF. The CDR3 bases are TGCAGCGGTGGACAGGGTTTAGGTGAAAAACTGTTTTTT.

This chain links TRBV6-2 or TRBV6-3 with TRBJ1-2, with TRBD1 matching over 12 bases. In germline, CDR1 is MNHEY, CDR2 SVGEGT. The CDR3 contains 19 residues. V was clipped by 2 bases and J by 3 bases; unmatched bases: 13. CDR3 DNA sequence: TGTGCCAGCAGTTACGTTCCGACCGGGACAGGGGGCCGGTACTATGGCTACACCTTC. Translation gives CASSYVPTGTGGRYYGYTF.

This clonotype has ten or more counts. The genes are TRBV25-1 and TRBJ1-1; a possible D gene is TRBD1 (5 bases). The CDR3 runs 14 residues. The germline V gene encodes CDR1 MGHDK and CDR2 SYGVNS. Trimming left V 7 bases short and J 3 bases short, with 15 bases between. CDR3 protein: CASTPQTDYTEAFF. The CDR3 bases are TGTGCCAGCACTCCTCAGACAGACTACACTGAAGCTTTCTTT.